This TCR beta chain was recovered during a study of long-term antiretroviral therapy in people with HIV (dated by TCRdb to between 2021 and 2022). Concerning the study at large: The earliest samples were collected roughly a decade before the 2015 WHO recommendation for immediate ART, at a time when ART was usually postponed until CD4 counts fell. A retrospective serial study tested whether ART initiation and durable HIV suppression were associated with changes in peripheral blood TRB repertoire composition and diversity. The cohort contributed about 200 cryopreserved PBMC samples from 30 adults with confirmed HIV infection, collected serially over a mean of about 6 years (range 1-12). Of the 30 participants with HIV, roughly 10 were female. Test extractions of a monoclonal T-cell line alongside under 35 polyclonal samples showed no cross-contamination during QIAcube processing.

Results the study describes overall, beyond this receptor: Owing to limited PBMC availability, only the TCR beta chain was sequenced, without alpha chain pairing. The samples span the years 2004 to 2017, and the ART regimens used may be less effective than current regimens. Compared with controls, HIV repertoires had narrower CDR3 length ranges, and the network structure pointed to an antigen-experienced repertoire that shifted only slightly toward naive after ART. Because pre-ART samples had limited cell numbers, unsorted PBMC were profiled rather than sorted CD4+ and CD8+ T cells. Expanded TRB clones identified before ART initiation dominated the repertoire across all time points, though the dominance fluctuated and decreased in many PLHIV after ART. A significant increase in TRB diversity was found to be associated with ART initiation, although TRB diversity was observed to remain significantly below that of transplant donor controls even after long-term ART. Inferences about post-ART repertoire changes were limited because no data were available on ART adherence, viral resistance or therapy changes.

Inclusion was restricted to participants for whom at least one PBMC sample before ART initiation and at least two post-ART samples were available. Every participant with HIV received treatment in the United States of America. Before DNA extraction, cryopreserved samples of about 0.9-10 million PBMC were thawed and then washed. At the time of the earliest PBMC sample, participants with HIV were aged between roughly 20 and 54 years. PBMC samples from each participant spanned 1-4 timepoints before ART initiation and 2-8 timepoints after ART initiation, with a median of 7 samples. For every participant, serial HIV viral load, CD4+ T-cell count, ART history and demographic data were obtained. Using a Qiagen kit on a QIAcube, genomic DNA was extracted from unsorted PBMC, with samples processed in batches of 12. Points on this clone: What antigen it recognizes has not been identified. Qualities for individual bases were not recorded, and no much larger clone is one base off.

The immunoSEQ hsTCRB v3.0 assay was used at survey level resolution to sequence the TRB variable region. A depth of roughly 35,000-50,000 T-cell genomes per sample was targeted for TRB sequencing. An Illumina MiSeq with a v3 150-cycle kit was used to sequence the pooled TRB libraries. The study's processing was this. Repertoire analysis was run in R within a reproducible Nextflow workflow that covered QC, data transformation and analysis. LymphoSeq2, an R package for exploring AIRR-Seq data, was used to implement custom analyses. After excluding a handful of samples that yielded fewer than 5000 total TRB sequences, under 200 HIV repertoires remained for analysis. Of the roughly 190 retained HIV repertoires, over 55 were collected before and 120 to 130 after ART initiation. Repertoires were downsampled to 5000 TRB nucleotide sequences, and summary statistics were averaged over 100 downsampling iterations. Only TRB sequences with CDR3 regions of at least seven amino acids were retained for analysis. Two measures captured diversity: a Shannon entropy-derived clonality score and the Gini coefficient. In the repertoire networks, any two of the top 5000 CDR3 amino acid sequences were connected whenever the two sequences differed by an edit distance of one. For TRB CDR3 amino acid sequences, antigen specificity groups and MHC restriction were predicted with GLIPH2. Known CMV, EBV, HIV or tissue antigen associations were flagged by matching CDR3 amino acid sequences against VDJdb and McPAS-TCR. Pre-ART, post-ART and control groups were compared with Wilcoxon signed-rank tests and Holm-Bonferroni correction. This is the immuneACCESS table as TCRdb keeps it, with only in-frame sequences that have V and J called. A part of the clones is gone; compared with another copy, unresolved V genes explain less than half, and the rest is unexplained. The V and J calls and the clone size are those of that table, but D and trimming were determined from the DNA. Counted in this sample were around 31,000 clones; approximately 90% of them appeared once. 7% to 8% of the sample belongs to the ten largest clones.

The input for sequencing was unsorted PBMCs, taken roughly 5 years before starting antiretroviral therapy. The clonotype comes from a man aged 45-65 years with HIV.

DNA sequence: TGTGCCAGCAGTGAGAGGATGGGACTAGCGGGAGGTTCCGGGGAGCTGTTTTTT. Protein translation: CASSERMGLAGGSGELFF. The V and J genes are TRBV6-1 and TRBJ2-2; 15 middle bases align to TRBD2. The germline V gene yields MNHNS for CDR1 and SASEGT for CDR2. Compared with germline, V lacks 3 bases and J lacks 6 bases; bases without a gene match: 8. The CDR3 holds 18 amino acids from the cysteine to the phenylalanine. This entry keeps only the CDR3 DNA: 54 bases, framed from base 1.